These 14 T cell receptor beta chains came from one sample sequenced in a study of human T cells and chemical hapten exposure. TCRdb re-called the 5' RACE reads through MiXCR, storing one row per CDR3 protein. The table includes 110,000 or so distinct CDR3 sequences, around a fifth detected once. Unfractionated whole blood was the source of the extracted total RNA. The receptors shown here come from a human donor in good health.

This chain uses TRBV2 with TRBJ2-2; D gene uncertain. Trimming stripped 5 bases from V and 1 base from J, with 11 bases between. This CDR3 has 15 amino acids. Germline V gene sequence: CDR1 SNHLY, CDR2 FYNNEI. The CDR3 reads CASSRRVRNTGELFF. CDR3 bases: TGTGCCAGCAGTCGACGGGTGCGGAACACCGGGGAGCTGTTTTTT.

This clonotype was seen at least ten times. The V and J genes are TRBV7-3 and TRBJ1-2; 7 bases are shared with TRBD1. This CDR3 has 14 residues. Germline values: CDR1 SGHTA, CDR2 FQGTGA. After removal of 2 bases from V and 7 bases from J, the junction contained 7 bases not matched to a gene. This chain's CDR3 is CASSLDREGSGYTF. The CDR3 region has the DNA TGTGCCAGCAGCTTAGACAGGGAGGGAAGTGGCTACACCTTC.

This chain connects TRBV14 to TRBJ2-1; 8 bases map to TRBD2. CDR1 and CDR2 from the germline V gene are SGHDN and FVKESK. Germline trimming cut 3 bases from V and 11 bases from J; bases unmatched to any gene: 6. There are 13 residues in the CDR3. The CDR3 region is CASSHPSGRKQFF. The DNA for the CDR3 is TGTGCCAGCAGCCACCCTAGCGGGCGAAAGCAGTTCTTC.

This chain uses TRBV5-4 with TRBJ1-2; 9 bases are a match to TRBD1. With 4 bases clipped from V and 1 base from J, the junction kept 8 bases outside the gene matches. The germline V gene has CDR1 SGHNT and CDR2 YYREEE (reference sequence). The CDR3 runs to 16 residues. The CDR3 nucleotides are TGTGCCAGCAGCCAGGACAGGGGAAACCTTAACTATGGCTACACCTTC. It encodes CASSQDRGNLNYGYTF.

This clonotype was counted between two and nine times. This chain connects TRBV29-1 to TRBJ2-7, with TRBD1 identical over 10 bases. This CDR3 is built from 13 residues. Germline V gene data show CDR1 as SQVTM and CDR2 as ANQGSEA. After removal of 7 bases from V and 7 bases from J, the junction contained 10 bases not matched to a gene. CDR3 amino acids: CSAVDRGREEQYF. The CDR3 DNA sequence: TGCAGCGCTGTAGACAGGGGGCGGGAAGAGCAGTACTTC.

This clonotype was seen only a few times. The V call is TRBV27, the J call TRBJ1-6; D unclear. Trimming pared 0 bases from V and 7 bases from J, leaving 13 bases between. In germline, CDR1 is MNHEY, CDR2 SMNVEV (reference sequence). CDR3 length: 16 residues. The CDR3 bases are TGTGCCAGCAGTTTATCGGACCGGAATAACAATTCACCCCTCCACTTT. Translation gives CASSLSDRNNNSPLHF.

A few counts support this clonotype. This chain joins TRBV12-3 or TRBV12-4 and TRBJ1-3, with D unresolved. There are 15 residues in the CDR3. Trimming cost V 4 bases and J 0 bases, with 10 bases left between them. Here the CDR3 DNA reads TGTGCCAGCAGTTCCACAAGTCTCTCTGGAAACACCATATATTTT. Translating it yields CASSSTSLSGNTIYF.

This clonotype occurred a few times. The V and J genes are TRBV6-5 and TRBJ1-1; TRBD1 might be the D (5 bases). Germline CDR1 MNHEY, CDR2 SVGAGI. Trimming stripped 5 bases from V and 4 bases from J, with 17 bases between. The CDR3 totals 15 residues. The CDR3 loop reads CASSPGTARGTEAFF. As DNA, the CDR3 is TGTGCCAGCAGTCCCGGGACGGCGCGGGGCACTGAAGCTTTCTTT.

This sequence joins TRBV28 and TRBJ1-6, with 7 bases identical to TRBD1. J gave up 4 bases and V 1 base, and 4 bases lay outside the gene matches. This CDR3 contains 16 residues. Germline CDR1 and CDR2: MDHEN and SYDVKM. CDR3 protein: CASSLLGTAYNSPLHF. The CDR3 DNA reads TGTGCCAGCAGTTTATTGGGGACAGCATATAATTCACCCCTCCACTTT.

This clonotype has at least ten counts. This chain connects TRBV27 to TRBJ2-7; D is undetermined. V dropped 6 bases and J dropped 0 bases, with 6 bases sitting between them. The CDR3 is 12 residues long. From germline, CDR1 is MNHEY and CDR2 SMNVEV (reference sequence). Here the CDR3 reads CASSLSSYEQYF. The CDR3 DNA follows: TGTGCCAGCAGCTTGAGCTCCTACGAGCAGTACTTC.

In its sample, this clonotype was seen a few times. The chain joins TRBV13 to TRBJ2-3; D gene uncertain. The CDR3 loop spans 13 amino acids. Trimming pared 3 bases from V and 0 bases from J, leaving 4 bases between. Germline V gene data show CDR1 as PRHDT and CDR2 as FYEKMQ (reference sequence). The CDR3 loop reads CASSLDSTDTQYF. The CDR3 region has the DNA TGTGCCAGCAGCTTGGATAGCACAGATACGCAGTATTTT.

The chain combines TRBV7-8 with TRBJ2-5; D unresolved. V lost 1 base and J lost 4, with 10 bases in between. Looked up from germline, CDR1 is SGHVS and CDR2 is FQNEAQ. The CDR3 is 14 residues long. CDR3 DNA: TGTGCCAGCAGCTTAGGCGGTCCTGGAGAGACCCAGTACTTC. Its protein product is CASSLGGPGETQYF. Looking up the rest from reference TRBV7-8 and TRBJ2-5 gives the full variable domain: GAGVSQSPRYKVAKRGQDVALRCDPISGHVSLFWYQQALGQGPEFLTYFQNEAQLDKSGLPSDRFFAERPEGSVSTLKIQRTQQEDSAVYLCASSLGGPGETQYFGPGTRLLVL.

In this sample, this clonotype turned up a few times. The chain recombines TRBV29-1 with TRBJ1-1; weak D call: TRBD1 (6 bases). V lost 5 bases to trimming and J lost 3 bases, with 13 bases between them. The CDR3 consists of 13 residues. The germline CDR1 and CDR2 sequences are SQVTM and ANQGSEA. CDR3 in DNA: TGCAGCGTTCGGTTCGCAGGGGACACTGAAGCTTTCTTT. It is translated as CSVRFAGDTEAFF.

The chain uses TRBV15 and TRBJ2-5; D remains unclear. Germline loops: CDR1 LNHNV, CDR2 YYDKDF (reference sequence). CDR3 length: 15 residues. V lost 0 bases to trimming and J lost 7 bases, with 15 bases between them. The CDR3 spells CATSRDPVVSGTQYF. The CDR3 coding sequence is TGTGCCACCAGCAGAGATCCAGTGGTGTCCGGGACCCAGTACTTC.